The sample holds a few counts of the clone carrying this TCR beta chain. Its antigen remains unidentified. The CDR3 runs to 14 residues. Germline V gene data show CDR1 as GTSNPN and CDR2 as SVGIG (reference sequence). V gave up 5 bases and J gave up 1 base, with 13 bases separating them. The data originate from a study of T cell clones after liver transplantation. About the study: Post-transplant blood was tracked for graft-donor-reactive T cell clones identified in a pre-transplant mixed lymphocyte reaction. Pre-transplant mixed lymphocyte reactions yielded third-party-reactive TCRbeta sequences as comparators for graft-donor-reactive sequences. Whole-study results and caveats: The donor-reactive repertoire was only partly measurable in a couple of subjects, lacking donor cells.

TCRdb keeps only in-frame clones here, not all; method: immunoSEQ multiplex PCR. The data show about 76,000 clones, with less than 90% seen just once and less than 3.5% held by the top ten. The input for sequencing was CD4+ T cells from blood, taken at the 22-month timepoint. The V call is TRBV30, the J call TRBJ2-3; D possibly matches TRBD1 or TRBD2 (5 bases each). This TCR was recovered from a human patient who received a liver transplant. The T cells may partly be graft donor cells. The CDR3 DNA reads TGTGCCTGGGGTACTGGGGGAGGCACAGATACGCAGTATTTT. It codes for CAWGTGGGTDTQYF.